These 22 T cell receptor beta chains share one sample of origin, sequenced in a study of Graves' ophthalmopathy and Graves' hyperthyroidism. TCR beta CDR3 amplification used RNA transcripts. The workflow started with a first-round RT-PCR run with HTBI primers and then moved on to a second-round multiplex PCR. TCRdb passed the multiplex PCR reads through MiXCR, listing each CDR3 protein once. The table lists more than 300,000 distinct CDR3 sequences, 17% of them singletons. The specimen sequenced was peripheral blood. Every receptor here comes from an adult woman with stable Graves' hyperthyroidism.

This clonotype has ten or more counts. V and J are TRBV6-5 and TRBJ1-5, with TRBD1 identical over 8 bases. The CDR3 length is 15 residues. Unmatched junction bases numbered 4, after V lost 2 bases and J lost 4 bases. Germline V gene data show CDR1 as MNHEY and CDR2 as SVGAGI. Here the CDR3 reads CASSYDRGPNQPQHF. CDR3 DNA sequence: TGTGCCAGCAGTTACGACAGGGGTCCAAATCAGCCCCAGCATTTT.

This clonotype was counted ten times or more. The J gene is TRBJ2-7, the V gene TRBV10-1, with 9 bases identical to TRBD2. The CDR3 is 13 residues long. CDR1 WNHNN and CDR2 SYGVQD come from the germline V gene (reference sequence). V was clipped by 7 bases and J by 3 bases; unmatched bases: 4. CDR3 in DNA: TGCGCCAGCATCCTTAGCGGGAGCTACGAGCAGTACTTC. Amino acid sequence: CASILSGSYEQYF.

This clonotype was detected many times. This chain uses TRBV12-3 or TRBV12-4 with TRBJ2-7; D is perhaps TRBD1 or TRBD2 (5 bases each). V was trimmed by 6 bases and J by 4 bases, leaving 13 bases between them. The CDR3 covers 13 residues. This CDR3 reads CASSRQSGYEQYF. The CDR3 DNA sequence: TGTGCCAGCAGCCGACAGTCGGGATACGAGCAGTACTTC.

This clonotype has a count of ten or more. The chain uses TRBV6-5 and TRBJ1-2; TRBD1 agrees at 7 bases. With V trimmed by 3 bases and J by 3 bases, 13 bases remained unmatched. The CDR3 loop spans 17 amino acids. Per the germline V gene, CDR1 is MNHEY and CDR2 is SVGAGI. In DNA, the CDR3 is TGTGCCAGCAGTTATTTGACAGGGAGGAGTATTGACTATGGCTACACCTTC. It codes for CASSYLTGRSIDYGYTF.

This clonotype has ten or more counts. This chain uses TRBV15 with TRBJ2-5; a weak D match, TRBD2 (5 bases). Germline V CDR1 and CDR2: LNHNV, YYDKDF (reference sequence). CDR3 length: 17 amino acids. Trimming left V 3 bases short and J 1 base short, with 18 bases between. CDR3 sequence reads: CATSSGGMSGSQETQYF. The CDR3 DNA sequence: TGTGCCACCAGCAGTGGAGGAATGTCTGGCAGCCAAGAGACCCAGTACTTC. The full variable domain, in which reference TRBV15 and TRBJ2-5 provide the parts outside the CDR3, is DAMVIQNPRYQVTQFGKPVTLSCSQTLNHNVMYWYQQKSSQAPKLLFHYYDKDFNNEADTPDNFQSRRPNTSFCFLDIRSPGLGDTAMYLCATSSGGMSGSQETQYFGPGTRLLVL.

CDR3 sequence: CASSLGQAIVYEQYF. DNA for the CDR3: TGCGCCAGCAGCTTGGGACAGGCTATTGTCTACGAGCAGTACTTC. This rearrangement joins TRBV5-1 to TRBJ2-7, with D possibly being TRBD1 (6 bases). Germline CDR1 and CDR2: SGHRS and YFSETQ. The CDR3 runs to 15 residues. Trimming shortened V by 0 bases and J by 3 bases, and 13 bases separated the two germline ends.

The chain employs TRBV2 and TRBJ1-5; TRBD1 aligns across 7 bases. Germline V gene lookup returns CDR1 SNHLY and CDR2 FYNNEI. V trimming: 2 bases; J trimming: 1 base; junction bases outside the gene matches: 8. The length of the CDR3 is 17 residues. CDR3 sequence: CASSEIPGGGSNQPQHF. The DNA for the CDR3 is TGTGCCAGCAGTGAAATACCAGGGGGAGGCAGCAATCAGCCCCAGCATTTT.

This clonotype has more than one count but fewer than ten. A much larger clone lies a single base off, so this may be a read error. The chain joins TRBV6-2 or TRBV6-3 to TRBJ2-4; TRBD1 might be the D (6 bases). Germline CDR1 is MNHEY and CDR2 is SVGEGT. The CDR3 is made up of 17 amino acids. The chain's CDR3 is CASGTTGLRLAKNIKYF. CDR3 DNA: TGTGCCAGCGGAACGACAGGCCTTCGCTTGGCCAAAAACATTAAGTACTTC.

In its sample, this clonotype was seen many times. The chain couples TRBV5-1 to TRBJ2-7, with TRBD2 matching over 9 bases. Germline V gene data show CDR1 as SGHRS and CDR2 as YFSETQ. V shed 0 bases, J shed 0 bases, and the junction held 10 bases outside the gene matches. CDR3 length equals 18 residues. The CDR3 protein is CASSLGVSGGSYSYEQYF. CDR3 nucleotide sequence: TGCGCCAGCAGCTTGGGAGTTAGCGGGGGAAGTTACTCCTACGAGCAGTACTTC.

The chain links TRBV11-2 to TRBJ2-5; D call uncertain. The germline V gene encodes CDR1 SGHAT and CDR2 FQNNGV. The CDR3 spans 16 residues. Trimming pared 5 bases from V and 5 bases from J, leaving 21 bases between. In nucleotides, the CDR3 is TGTGCCAGCAGCGCCGGATACGGCGATCTATTGGAGACCCAGTACTTC. Its translation is CASSAGYGDLLETQYF.

The rearrangement joins TRBV7-6 to TRBJ2-5; D uncertain. Germline V CDR1 and CDR2: SGHVS, FNYEAQ. The germline V and J ends were trimmed by 4 bases and 7 bases, with 22 bases remaining between them. This CDR3 spans 16 amino acids. CDR3 sequence reads: CASSSPWRPEPRTQYF. The DNA for the CDR3 is TGTGCCAGCAGCTCCCCATGGCGCCCGGAACCTAGGACCCAGTACTTC.

This clonotype has at least ten counts. The chain combines TRBV6-2 or TRBV6-3 with TRBJ2-5; no clear D. Germline CDR1 reads MNHEY; CDR2 reads SVGEGT. This CDR3 comprises 17 residues. With 2 bases removed from V and 4 bases from J, the gap between germline ends came to 20 bases. In DNA form, the CDR3 reads TGTGCCAGCAGTTACCCACTGGGCGGAGCAGTAGGAGAGACCCAGTACTTC. It encodes CASSYPLGGAVGETQYF.

The sample holds many counts of this clonotype. The rearrangement joins TRBV7-3 to TRBJ1-1; TRBD1 agrees at 10 bases. The CDR3 spans 15 residues. Trimming took 5 bases from V and 4 from J; bases not matched to a gene: 7. Germline V gives CDR1 SGHTA, CDR2 FQGTGA. The CDR3 sequence is CASSEYGTGATEAFF. The CDR3 DNA follows: TGTGCCAGCAGCGAGTACGGGACAGGGGCCACTGAAGCTTTCTTT.

This clonotype came up many times. The rearrangement uses TRBV12-3 or TRBV12-4 and TRBJ1-2; D perhaps matches TRBD1 (6 bases). This CDR3 comprises 14 residues. V was shortened by 5 bases and J by 4 bases, with 14 bases between the two germline ends. CDR3 amino acids: CASSPAGDLYGYTF. CDR3 in DNA: TGTGCCAGCAGTCCTGCAGGGGACCTCTATGGCTACACCTTC.

This clonotype has a handful of counts. The V call is TRBV19, the J call TRBJ2-5; 8 positions match TRBD2. J lost 4 bases, V lost 7 bases, and 5 bases had no gene match. Germline CDR1 reads LNHDA; CDR2 reads SQIVND (reference sequence). The CDR3 loop spans 13 amino acids. The DNA of the CDR3 is TGTGCCAGTACGTCGGCGGGAGGAGAGACCCAGTACTTC. Translation: CASTSAGGETQYF.

Comment on this clonotype: At one end the junction does not follow the germline gene, possibly because of a read error. The rearrangement joins TRBV30 to TRBJ1-1; the D gene is possibly TRBD1 (6 bases). Germline V CDR1 and CDR2: GTSNPN, SVGIG (reference sequence). This CDR3 spans 13 amino acids. The CDR3 DNA sequence: TGTGCCTGGAGCAGGACAGAGAACACTGGAGCTTTCTTT. Residues: CAWSRTENTGAFF.

Ten or more counts support this clonotype. V and J are TRBV20-1 and TRBJ2-6; the D is unclear. V lost 2 bases, J lost 1 base, and 3 bases lay in between. This CDR3 has 13 residues. CDR1 is DFQATT and CDR2 is SNEGSKA in the germline V gene (reference sequence). This CDR3 is CSARNSGANVLTF. The CDR3 DNA sequence: TGCAGTGCTAGAAATTCTGGGGCCAACGTCCTGACTTTC.

The table lists this clonotype with many counts. The V gene is TRBV28, the J gene TRBJ1-5, with 8 bases that match TRBD1. The CDR3 has 18 amino acids. Germline V CDR1 and CDR2: MDHEN, SYDVKM. With V trimmed by 4 bases and J by 0 bases, 11 bases remained unmatched. The CDR3 coding sequence is TGTGCCAGCAGTTACGTTGGACAGGGTATCAGTAGCAATCAGCCCCAGCATTTT. It codes for CASSYVGQGISSNQPQHF.

V gene TRBV3-1 combines with J gene TRBJ2-7; a possible D gene is TRBD2 (5 bases). The CDR3 loop spans 14 amino acids. Trimming took 6 bases from V and 1 from J, leaving 13 bases between them. Germline CDR1 and CDR2: LGHDT and YNNKEL (reference sequence). The CDR3 loop reads CASSNRGQSYEQYF. As DNA, the CDR3 is TGTGCCAGCAGTAACCGGGGTCAATCCTACGAGCAGTACTTC.

In this sample, this clonotype turned up many times. The chain has TRBV30 and TRBJ2-7; D unclear. V lost 3 bases and J 0 bases, leaving 15 bases between the germline ends. Per the germline V gene, CDR1 is GTSNPN and CDR2 is SVGIG (reference sequence). This CDR3 contains 15 residues. CDR3 nucleotide sequence: TGTGCCTGGAGCCCGACGCAAAAGTTCTCCTACGAGCAGTACTTC. Its protein is CAWSPTQKFSYEQYF.

This clonotype was observed a handful of times. The chain couples TRBV20-1 to TRBJ2-7; 7 bases map to TRBD1. The V gene's germline CDR1 is DFQATT and CDR2 SNEGSKA (reference sequence). The length of the CDR3 is 14 residues. V trimming: 3 bases; J trimming: 4 bases; junction bases outside the gene matches: 9. This chain's CDR3 is CSASRQGIRYEQYF. The CDR3 nucleotides are TGCAGTGCTAGTCGACAGGGCATTCGGTACGAGCAGTACTTC.

The chain couples TRBV11-2 to TRBJ2-7, with 12 bases matching TRBD2. The CDR3 loop spans 16 amino acids. CDR1 SGHAT and CDR2 FQNNGV come from the germline V gene. Trimming at V came to 7 bases and at J to 1 base, leaving 8 bases not matched to a gene. CDR3: CASTPGLAGQSYEQYF. The CDR3 coding sequence is TGTGCCAGCACCCCGGGACTAGCGGGTCAATCCTACGAGCAGTACTTC. The full variable domain, in which reference TRBV11-2 and TRBJ2-7 provide the parts outside the CDR3, is EAGVAQSPRYKIIEKRQSVAFWCNPISGHATLYWYQQILGQGPKLLIQFQNNGVVDDSQLPKDRFSAERLKGVDSTLKIQPAKLEDSAVYLCASTPGLAGQSYEQYFGPGTRLTVT.